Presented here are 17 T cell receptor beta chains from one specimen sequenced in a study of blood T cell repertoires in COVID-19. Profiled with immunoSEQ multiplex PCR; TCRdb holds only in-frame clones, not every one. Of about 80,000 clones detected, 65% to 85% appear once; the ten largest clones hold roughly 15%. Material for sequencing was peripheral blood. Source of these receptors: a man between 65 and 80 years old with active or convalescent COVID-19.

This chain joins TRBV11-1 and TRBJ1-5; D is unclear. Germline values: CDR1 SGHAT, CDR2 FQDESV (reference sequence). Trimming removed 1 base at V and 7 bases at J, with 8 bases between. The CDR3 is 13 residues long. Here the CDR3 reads CASSLDEWQPQHF. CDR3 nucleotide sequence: TGTGCCAGCAGCTTAGATGAGTGGCAGCCCCAGCATTTT.

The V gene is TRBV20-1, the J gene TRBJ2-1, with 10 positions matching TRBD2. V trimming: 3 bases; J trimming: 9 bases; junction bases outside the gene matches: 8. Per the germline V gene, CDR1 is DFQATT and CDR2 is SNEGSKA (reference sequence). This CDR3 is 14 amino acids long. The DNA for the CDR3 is TGCAGTGCTAGTACGTCTAGCGGGGGAGGTGAGCAGTTCTTC. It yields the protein CSASTSSGGGEQFF.

In DNA form, the CDR3 reads TGTGCCAGCAGTCCCGAACTATCCACGGGAGGCTACACCTTC. It is translated as CASSPELSTGGYTF. The chain joins TRBV2 to TRBJ1-2; no definite D call. Germline V gene sequence: CDR1 SNHLY, CDR2 FYNNEI. V lost 5 bases and J lost 8, with 18 bases in between. This CDR3 region has 14 residues.

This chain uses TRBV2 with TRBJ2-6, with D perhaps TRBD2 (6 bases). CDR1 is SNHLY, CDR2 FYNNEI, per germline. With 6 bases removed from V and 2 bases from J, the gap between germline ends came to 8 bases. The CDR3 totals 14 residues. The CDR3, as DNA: TGTGCCAGCAGGGAGGGTACTGGGGCCAACGTCCTGACTTTC. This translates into CASREGTGANVLTF.

CDR3 DNA: TGTGCCAGCAGTGAATGGGAGGGGAGCTCCTACGAGCAGTACTTC. The encoded protein is CASSEWEGSSYEQYF. This sequence joins TRBV6-1 and TRBJ2-7; 7 nucleotides agree with TRBD2. The CDR3 contains 15 residues. Germline V gene data show CDR1 as MNHNS and CDR2 as SASEGT. With V trimmed by 2 bases and J by 0 bases, 4 bases remained unmatched.

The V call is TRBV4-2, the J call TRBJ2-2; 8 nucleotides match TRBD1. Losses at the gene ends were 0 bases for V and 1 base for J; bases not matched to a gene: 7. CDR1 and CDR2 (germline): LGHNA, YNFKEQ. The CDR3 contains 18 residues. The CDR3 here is CASSQDDLGTGNTGELFF. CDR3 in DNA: TGTGCCAGCAGCCAAGACGACCTCGGGACAGGGAACACCGGGGAGCTGTTTTTT.

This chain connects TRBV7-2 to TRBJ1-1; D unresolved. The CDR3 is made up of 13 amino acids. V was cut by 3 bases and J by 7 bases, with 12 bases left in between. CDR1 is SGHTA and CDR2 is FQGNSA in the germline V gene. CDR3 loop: CASSLQIVNEAFF. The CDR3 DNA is TGTGCCAGCAGCTTGCAAATAGTAAATGAAGCTTTCTTT.

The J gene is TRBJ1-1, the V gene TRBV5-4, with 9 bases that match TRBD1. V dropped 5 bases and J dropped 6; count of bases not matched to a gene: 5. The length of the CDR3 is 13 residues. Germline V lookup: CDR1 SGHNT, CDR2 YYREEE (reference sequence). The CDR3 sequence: CASSDRGGSEAFF. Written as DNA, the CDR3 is TGTGCCAGCAGTGACAGGGGGGGCTCTGAAGCTTTCTTT. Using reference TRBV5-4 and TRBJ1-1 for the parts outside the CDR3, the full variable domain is ETGVTQSPTHLIKTRGQQVTLRCSSQSGHNTVSWYQQALGQGPQFIFQYYREEENGRGNFPPRFSGLQFPNYSSELNVNALELDDSALYLCASSDRGGSEAFFGQGTRLTVV.

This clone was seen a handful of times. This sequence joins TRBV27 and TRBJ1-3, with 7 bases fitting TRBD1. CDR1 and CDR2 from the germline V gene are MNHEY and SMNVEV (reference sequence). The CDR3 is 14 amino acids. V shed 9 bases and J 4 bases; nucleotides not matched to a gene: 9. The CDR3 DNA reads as TGTGCCAGTAAGATGGGACAGTCAGGAAACACCATATATTTT. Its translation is CASKMGQSGNTIYF.

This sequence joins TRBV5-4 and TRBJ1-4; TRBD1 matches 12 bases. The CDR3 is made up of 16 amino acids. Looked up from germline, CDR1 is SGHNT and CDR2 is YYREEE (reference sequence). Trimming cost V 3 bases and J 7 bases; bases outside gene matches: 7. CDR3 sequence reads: CASSSGQGALSEKLFF. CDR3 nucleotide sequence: TGTGCCAGCAGCTCGGGACAGGGGGCGCTGAGTGAAAAACTGTTTTTT.

CDR3 bases: TGTGCCAGCAGTTTAGGGACAGGGTACGAGCAGTACTTC. Protein sequence: CASSLGTGYEQYF. The V gene is TRBV6-5, the J gene TRBJ2-7; 9 bases fit TRBD1. CDR1 is MNHEY and CDR2 is SVGAGI in the germline V gene. V gave up 4 bases and J gave up 4 bases; unmatched junction bases: 2. This CDR3 is built from 13 residues.

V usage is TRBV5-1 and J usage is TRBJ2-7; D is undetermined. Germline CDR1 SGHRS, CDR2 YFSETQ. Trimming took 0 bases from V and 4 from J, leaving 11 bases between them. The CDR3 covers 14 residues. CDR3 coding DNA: TGCGCCAGCAGCTTGGGATGGCAGACTTACGAGCAGTACTTC. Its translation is CASSLGWQTYEQYF.

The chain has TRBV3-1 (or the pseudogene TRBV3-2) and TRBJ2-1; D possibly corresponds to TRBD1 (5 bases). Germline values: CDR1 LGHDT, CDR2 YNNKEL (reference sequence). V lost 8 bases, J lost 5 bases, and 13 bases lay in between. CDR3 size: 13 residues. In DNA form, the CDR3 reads TGTGCCAGCGCGGCAGGGCGCCACAATGAGCAGTTCTTC. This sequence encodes CASAAGRHNEQFF.

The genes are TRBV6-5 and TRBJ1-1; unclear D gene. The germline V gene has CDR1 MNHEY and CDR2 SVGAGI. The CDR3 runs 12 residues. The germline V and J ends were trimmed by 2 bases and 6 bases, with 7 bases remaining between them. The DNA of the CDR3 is TGTGCCAGCAGTTACCGGGGTGCTGAAGCTTTCTTT. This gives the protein CASSYRGAEAFF.

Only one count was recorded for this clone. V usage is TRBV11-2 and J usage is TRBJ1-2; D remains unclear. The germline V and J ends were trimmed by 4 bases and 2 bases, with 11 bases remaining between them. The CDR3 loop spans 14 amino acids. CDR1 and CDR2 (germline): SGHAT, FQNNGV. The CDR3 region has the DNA TGTGCCAGCAGCTCCTCAATAACAAACTATGGCTACACCTTC. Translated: CASSSSITNYGYTF.

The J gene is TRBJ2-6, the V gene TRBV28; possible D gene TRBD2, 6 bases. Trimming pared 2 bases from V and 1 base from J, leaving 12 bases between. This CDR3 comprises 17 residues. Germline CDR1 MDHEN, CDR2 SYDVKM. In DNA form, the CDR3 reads TGTGCCAGCAGTTTAAGGAGGGTAGGGTCTGGGGCCAACGTCCTGACTTTC. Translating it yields CASSLRRVGSGANVLTF.

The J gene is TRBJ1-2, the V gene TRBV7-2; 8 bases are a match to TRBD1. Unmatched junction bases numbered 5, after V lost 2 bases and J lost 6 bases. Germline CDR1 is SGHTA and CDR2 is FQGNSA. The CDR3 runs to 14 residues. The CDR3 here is CASSLPGTGHGYTF. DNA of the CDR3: TGTGCCAGCAGCTTACCAGGGACAGGCCATGGCTACACCTTC.